This entry is about one TCR beta chain. Its ends do not fully match the called genes, so a read error is possible. This table comes from immunoSEQ multiplex PCR, and its TCRdb copy is limited to in-frame clones, with some not included. Of about 170,000 clones detected, around 89% appear once; the ten largest clones hold roughly 2%. This entry is derived from a study of blood T cell repertoires in COVID-19. This TCR came from a man aged 50-60 years who had recovered from COVID-19. Material: peripheral blood.

The CDR3 DNA reads as TGTGCCAGCAGTGACTCCGACAGGGGGCAGAGCTCCTACGAGCAGTACTTC. Amino acid sequence: CASSDSDRGQSSYEQYF. This rearrangement joins TRBV6-2 or TRBV6-3 to TRBJ2-7, with 10 positions matching TRBD1. The CDR3 is 17 amino acids. Germline loops: CDR1 MNHEY, CDR2 SVGEGT.